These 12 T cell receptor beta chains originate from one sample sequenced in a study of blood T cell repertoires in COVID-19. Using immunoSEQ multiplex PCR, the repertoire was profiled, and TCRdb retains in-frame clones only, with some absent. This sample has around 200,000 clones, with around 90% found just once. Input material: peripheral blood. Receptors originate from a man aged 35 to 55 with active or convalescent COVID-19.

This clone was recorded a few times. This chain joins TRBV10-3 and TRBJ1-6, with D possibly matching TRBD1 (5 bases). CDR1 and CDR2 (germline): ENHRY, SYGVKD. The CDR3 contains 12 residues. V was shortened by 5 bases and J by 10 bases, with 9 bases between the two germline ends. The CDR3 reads CAISQGGSPLHF. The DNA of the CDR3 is TGTGCCATCAGTCAGGGAGGCTCACCCCTCCACTTT.

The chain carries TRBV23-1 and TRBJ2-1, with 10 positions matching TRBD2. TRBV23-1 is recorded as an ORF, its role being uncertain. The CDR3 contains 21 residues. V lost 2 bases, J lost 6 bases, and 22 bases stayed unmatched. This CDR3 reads CASSQPTFELVAGGHTNEQFF. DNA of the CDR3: TGCGCCAGCAGTCAACCCACATTTGAGCTTGTAGCGGGGGGCCACACCAATGAGCAGTTCTTC.

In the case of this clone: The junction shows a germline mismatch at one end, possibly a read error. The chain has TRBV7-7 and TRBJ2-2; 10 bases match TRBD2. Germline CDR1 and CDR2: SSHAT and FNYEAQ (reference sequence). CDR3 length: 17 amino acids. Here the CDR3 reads CASSQTSGRPNTGELFF. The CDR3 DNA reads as TGTGCTAGCAGCCAGACTAGCGGGCGACCGAACACCGGGGAGCTGTTTTTT.

As DNA, the CDR3 is TGTGCCAGCAGTGTCCATCGACAGGATAATTCTACAGATACGCAGTATTTT. Residues: CASSVHRQDNSTDTQYF. The genes are TRBV25-1 and TRBJ2-3; TRBD1 might be the D (6 bases). V was clipped by 4 bases and J by 3 bases, with 20 bases between them. The CDR3 is 17 residues long. CDR1 and CDR2 (germline): MGHDK, SYGVNS.

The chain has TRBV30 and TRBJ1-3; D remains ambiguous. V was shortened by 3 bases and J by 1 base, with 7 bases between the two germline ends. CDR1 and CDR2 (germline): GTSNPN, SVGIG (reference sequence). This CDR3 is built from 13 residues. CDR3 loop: CAWSTLSGNTIYF. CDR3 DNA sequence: TGTGCCTGGAGCACTCTATCTGGAAACACCATATATTTT. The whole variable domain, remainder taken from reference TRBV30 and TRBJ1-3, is SQTIHQWPATLVQPVGSPLSLECTVEGTSNPNLYWYRQAAGRGLQLLFYSVGIGQISSEVPQNLSASRPQDRQFILSSKKLLLSDSGFYLCAWSTLSGNTIYFGEGSWLTVV.

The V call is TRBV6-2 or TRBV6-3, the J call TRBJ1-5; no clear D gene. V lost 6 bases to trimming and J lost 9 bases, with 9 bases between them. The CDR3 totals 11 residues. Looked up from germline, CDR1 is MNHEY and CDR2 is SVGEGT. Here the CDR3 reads CASSAEGPQHF. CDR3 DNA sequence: TGTGCCAGCAGCGCCGAGGGGCCCCAGCATTTT.

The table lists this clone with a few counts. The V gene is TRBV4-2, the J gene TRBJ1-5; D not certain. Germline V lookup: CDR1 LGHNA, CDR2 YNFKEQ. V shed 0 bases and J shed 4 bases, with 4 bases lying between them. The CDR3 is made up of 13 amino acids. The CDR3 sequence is CASSQDVNQPQHF. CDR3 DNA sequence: TGTGCCAGCAGCCAAGACGTTAATCAGCCCCAGCATTTT.

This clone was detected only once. Here the CDR3 DNA reads TGTGCCACCAGTGACCCCGGGAGGCCAGATACGCAGTATTTT. This encodes CATSDPGRPDTQYF. The genes are TRBV24-1 and TRBJ2-3; 7 positions agree with TRBD2. Germline V CDR1 and CDR2: KGHDR, SFDVKD. The CDR3 runs 14 residues. Trimming cost V 4 bases and J 4 bases; bases outside gene matches: 4.

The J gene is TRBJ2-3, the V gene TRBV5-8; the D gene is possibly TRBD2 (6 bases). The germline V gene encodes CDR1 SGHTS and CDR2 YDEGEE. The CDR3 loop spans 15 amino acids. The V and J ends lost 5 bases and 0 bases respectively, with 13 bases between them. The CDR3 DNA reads TGTGCCAGCAGAAAGCCGGGACTCAGCACAGATACGCAGTATTTT. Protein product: CASRKPGLSTDTQYF.

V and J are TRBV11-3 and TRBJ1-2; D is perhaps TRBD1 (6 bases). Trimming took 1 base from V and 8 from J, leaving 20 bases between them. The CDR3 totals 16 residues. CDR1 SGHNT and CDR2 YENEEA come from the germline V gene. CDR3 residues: CASSLGGTHLPVGYTF. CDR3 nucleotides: TGTGCCAGCAGCTTAGGAGGGACACACCTTCCAGTGGGCTACACCTTC. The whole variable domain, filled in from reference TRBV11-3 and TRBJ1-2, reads EAGVVQSPRYKIIEKKQPVAFWCNPISGHNTLYWYLQNLGQGPELLIRYENEEAVDDSQLPKDRFSAERLKGVDSTLKIQPAELGDSAVYLCASSLGGTHLPVGYTFGSGTRLTVV.

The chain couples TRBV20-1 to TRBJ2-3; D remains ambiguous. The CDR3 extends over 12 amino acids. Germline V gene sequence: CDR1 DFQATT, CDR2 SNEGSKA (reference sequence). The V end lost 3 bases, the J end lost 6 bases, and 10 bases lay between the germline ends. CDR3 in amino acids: CSASSVLDTQYF. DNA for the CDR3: TGCAGTGCTAGTTCGGTTTTGGATACGCAGTATTTT.

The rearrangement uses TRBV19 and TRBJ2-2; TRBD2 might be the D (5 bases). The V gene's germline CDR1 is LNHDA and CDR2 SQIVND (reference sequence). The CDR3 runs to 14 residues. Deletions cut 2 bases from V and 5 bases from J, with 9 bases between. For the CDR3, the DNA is TGTGCCAGTAGTATAATTCGGGAAACCGGGGAGCTGTTTTTT. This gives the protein CASSIIRETGELFF. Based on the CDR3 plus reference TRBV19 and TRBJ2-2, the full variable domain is DGGITQSPKYLFRKEGQNVTLSCEQNLNHDAMYWYRQDPGQGLRLIYYSQIVNDFQKGDIAEGYSVSREKKESFPLTVTSAQKNPTAFYLCASSIIRETGELFFGEGSRLTVL.